This record looks at one TCR beta chain sequence and its context. The antigen remains unidentified. This sample is drawn from a study of cytomegalovirus exposure and HLA in healthy donors. Study-wide results and caveats: First-cohort TCR clusters tended to co-occur in the 130 or so validation repertoires, a later analysis found. High specificity and sensitivity for cytomegalovirus status were reported for the classifier. According to the study, roughly 160 TCR beta chains were cytomegalovirus-associated.

Generated by immunoSEQ multiplex PCR, the TCRdb table keeps only in-frame clones and is missing some. The data hold approximately 200,000 clones, with 85% to 90% observed a single time. The receptor's source is a woman younger than 35 in good health and CMV-seronegative. What was sequenced was PBMCs.

The CDR3: CASSLLGPAGLSYEQYF. Here the CDR3 DNA reads TGTGCCAGCAGTTTGTTAGGCCCAGCGGGACTTTCCTACGAGCAGTACTTC. This sequence joins TRBV27 and TRBJ2-7, with 7 positions matching TRBD2. The germline CDR1 and CDR2 sequences are MNHEY and SMNVEV (reference sequence). The V gene end was trimmed by 3 bases and the J gene end by 1 base; junction bases not matched to a gene: 12. The CDR3 has 17 residues.